The 2 T cell receptor beta chains below were found in one sample sequenced in a study of blood T cell repertoires in COVID-19. Assay used: immunoSEQ multiplex PCR; TCRdb lists only in-frame clones, some missing. This sample yields over 300,000 clones, of which about 89% are seen a single time; under 6.5% belongs to the top ten. The specimen was peripheral blood. Receptor source: a man between 18 and 29 years old who had recovered from COVID-19.

A few counts support this clone. This chain joins TRBV7-9 and TRBJ1-1; D ambiguous. V was cut by 3 bases and J by 0 bases, with 11 bases left in between. Germline CDR1 reads SEHNR; CDR2 reads FQNEAQ (reference sequence). The CDR3 totals 15 residues. The CDR3: CASSFGNSMNTEAFF. The CDR3 nucleotides are TGTGCCAGCAGCTTTGGAAACAGCATGAACACTGAAGCTTTCTTT. Full variable domain (outside the CDR3, taken from reference TRBV7-9 and TRBJ1-1): DTGVSQNPRHKITKRGQNVTFRCDPISEHNRLYWYRQTLGQGPEFLTYFQNEAQLEKSRLLSDRFSAERPKGSFSTLEIQRTEQGDSAMYLCASSFGNSMNTEAFFGQGTRLTVV.

The V gene is TRBV29-1, the J gene TRBJ2-1; perhaps TRBD2 as D (5 bases). Germline lookup yields CDR1 SQVTM and CDR2 ANQGSEA. The V end was cut by 1 base, the J end by 9 bases, with 19 bases between. The CDR3 has 15 amino acids. The CDR3 spells CSVEGPLRPAGEQFF. DNA for the CDR3: TGCAGCGTTGAAGGGCCTTTGCGGCCCGCGGGTGAGCAGTTCTTC.